A selection of T cell receptor beta chains follows, all from one sample in a study of early T cells in non-severe SARS-CoV-2 infection. TCRdb re-called the 5' RACE reads with MiXCR, one entry per CDR3 protein. The sample shows 25,000 to 35,000 distinct CDR3 sequences, approximately 7% of them seen only once. The sample comprised whole blood. The receptors come from an adult who was a healthcare worker with PCR-confirmed SARS-CoV-2 infection or an uninfected control (not recorded which). CDR3s include the opening cysteine and the closing phenylalanine or tryptophan. Fields, in order: J gene, D gene, clone size, V gene, CDR3 DNA, CDR3 protein. D genes are given only for firm matches. Size is stated for part of the rows, as once, few or many counts, or as a class when the clone is expanded.

TRBJ2-4 | - | many | TRBV4-3 | TGCGCCAGCAGCCAAGATGCGCGTCCAACAGGCCCCCTCGCCAAAAACATTCAGTACTTC | CASSQDARPTGPLAKNIQYF
TRBJ2-1 | - | many | TRBV7-9 | TGTGCCAGCAGCTTCTATGCGGGACCCGACAATGAGCAGTTCTTC | CASSFYAGPDNEQFF
TRBJ2-5 | - | many | TRBV5-5 | TGTGCCAGCAGCGGATTATCGGGGGAGACCCAGTACTTC | CASSGLSGETQYF
TRBJ1-2 | - | - | TRBV3-1 | TGTGCCAGCAGCCACGATTTGGTGGCCGGGGGCTACACCTTC | CASSHDLVAGGYTF
TRBJ2-1 | - | many | TRBV7-9 | TGTGCCAGCAGCATCAAGCCCGGGACCTCTGGGAATGAGCAGTTCTTC | CASSIKPGTSGNEQFF
TRBJ2-1 | - | few | TRBV20-1 | TGCAGTGCTAGTCTCCCCCAGACAGGATACAATGAGCAGTTCTTC | CSASLPQTGYNEQFF
TRBJ2-1 | - | many | TRBV20-1 | TGCAGTGCTAGGGACTGGGGAGTCGAGCAGTTCTTC | CSARDWGVEQFF
TRBJ1-5 | - | - | TRBV28 | TGTGCCAGCAGTTTTCAATCTAGCAATCAGCCCCAGCATTTT | CASSFQSSNQPQHF
TRBJ2-3 | - | many | TRBV6-1 | TGTGCCAGCAGCAATCGGAAACAATGGGGACTTCACACAGATACGCAGTATTTT | CASSNRKQWGLHTDTQYF
TRBJ2-1 | TRBD2 | many | TRBV4-1 | TGCGCCAGCAGCCAAGGACTAGCGGGGTCCTACAATGAGCAGTTCTTC | CASSQGLAGSYNEQFF
TRBJ2-1 | TRBD1 | many | TRBV10-3 | TGTGCCATCAGTACGACAGGGGGAGACTACAATGAGCAGTTCTTC | CAISTTGGDYNEQFF
TRBJ2-1 | - | few | TRBV7-9 | TGTGCCAGCAGCTTTAGTGAGCAGTTCTTC | CASSFSEQFF